By sample share, the clone carrying this T cell receptor beta chain is medium-sized. The sample belongs to a study of type 1 regulatory T cells. TCRdb used MiXCR to reprocess the reads, holding one entry per CDR3 protein. Of some 18,000 distinct CDR3 sequences in the sample, around 9.6% were seen once. This CDR3 spans 12 amino acids. The germline V and J ends were trimmed by 4 bases and 7 bases, with 8 bases remaining between them. The germline CDR1 and CDR2 sequences are MDHEN and SYDVKM. The sequencing sample was made of CD4+ T cells, either the whole sample or a sorted fraction (not recorded which). This sequence originates from a human donor in good health. The rearrangement links TRBV28 to TRBJ2-1; no clear D gene. CDR3 region: CASSSYRNEQFF. The CDR3 coding sequence is TGTGCCAGCAGTTCTTACAGAAATGAGCAGTTCTTC.